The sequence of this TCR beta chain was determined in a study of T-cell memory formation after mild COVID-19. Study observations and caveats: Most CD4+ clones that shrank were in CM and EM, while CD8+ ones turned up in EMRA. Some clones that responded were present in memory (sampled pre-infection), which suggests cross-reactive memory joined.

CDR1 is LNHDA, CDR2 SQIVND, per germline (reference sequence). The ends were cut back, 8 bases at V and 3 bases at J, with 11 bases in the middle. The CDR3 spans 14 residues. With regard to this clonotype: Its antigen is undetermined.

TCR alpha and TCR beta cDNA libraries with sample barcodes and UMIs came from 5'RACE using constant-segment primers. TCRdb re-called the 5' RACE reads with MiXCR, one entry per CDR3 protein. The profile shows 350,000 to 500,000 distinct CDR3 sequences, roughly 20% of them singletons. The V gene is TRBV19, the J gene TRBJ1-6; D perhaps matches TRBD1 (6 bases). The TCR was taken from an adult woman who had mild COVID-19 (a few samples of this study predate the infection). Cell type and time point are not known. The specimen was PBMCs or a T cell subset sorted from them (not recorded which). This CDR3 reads CASRGGNYNSPLHF. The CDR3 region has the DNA TGTGCCAGTCGAGGGGGGAACTATAATTCACCCCTCCACTTT.